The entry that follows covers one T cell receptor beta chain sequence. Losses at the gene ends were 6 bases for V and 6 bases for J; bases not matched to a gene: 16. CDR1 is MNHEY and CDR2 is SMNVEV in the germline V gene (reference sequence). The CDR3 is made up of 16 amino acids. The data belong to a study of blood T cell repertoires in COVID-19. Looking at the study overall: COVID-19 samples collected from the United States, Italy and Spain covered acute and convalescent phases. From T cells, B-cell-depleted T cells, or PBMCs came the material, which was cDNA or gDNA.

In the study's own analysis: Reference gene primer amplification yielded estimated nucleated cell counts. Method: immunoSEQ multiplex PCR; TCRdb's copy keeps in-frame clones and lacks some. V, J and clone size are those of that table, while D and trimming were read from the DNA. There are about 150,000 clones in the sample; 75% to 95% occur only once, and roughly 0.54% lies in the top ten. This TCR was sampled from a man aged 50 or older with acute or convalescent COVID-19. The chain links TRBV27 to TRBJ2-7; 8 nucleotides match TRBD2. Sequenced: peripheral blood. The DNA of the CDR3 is TGTGCCAGCAGGATTACTAGCGGACCTCCGACGGGCGAGCAGTACTTC. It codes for CASRITSGPPTGEQYF.